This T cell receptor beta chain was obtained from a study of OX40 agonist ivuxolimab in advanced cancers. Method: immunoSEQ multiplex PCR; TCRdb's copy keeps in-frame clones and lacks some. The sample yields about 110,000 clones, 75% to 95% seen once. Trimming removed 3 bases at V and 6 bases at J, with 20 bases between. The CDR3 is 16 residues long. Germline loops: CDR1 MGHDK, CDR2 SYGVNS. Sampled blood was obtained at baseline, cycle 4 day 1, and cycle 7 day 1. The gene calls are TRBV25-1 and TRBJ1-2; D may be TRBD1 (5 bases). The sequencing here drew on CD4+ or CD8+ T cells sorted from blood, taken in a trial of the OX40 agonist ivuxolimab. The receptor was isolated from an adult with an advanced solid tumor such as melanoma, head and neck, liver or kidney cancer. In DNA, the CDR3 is TGTGCCAGCAGTGATACATCAAAGGGGCGGAAAGATGGCTACACCTTC. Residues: CASSDTSKGRKDGYTF.